This passage covers 17 T cell receptor beta chains from one sample sequenced in a study of T cell changes during pregnancy in multiple sclerosis. Sequenced by immunoSEQ multiplex PCR; TCRdb stores in-frame clones only, minus some. Of 40,000 or so clones listed, 75% to 95% are singletons. Sequences were derived from CD4+ T cells from peripheral blood mononuclear cells, sampled in the third trimester of pregnancy. All receptors derive from a female donor with multiple sclerosis, enrolled in a pregnancy study.

A few counts support this clone. This sequence joins TRBV19 and TRBJ2-1; D gene ambiguous. The CDR3 consists of 15 residues. The germline V gene encodes CDR1 LNHDA and CDR2 SQIVND (reference sequence). Trimming pared 3 bases from V and 2 bases from J, leaving 11 bases between. The CDR3 DNA follows: TGTGCCAGTAGTATTGGGCTATCCCCCTACAATGAGCAGTTCTTC. It specifies CASSIGLSPYNEQFF.

This chain joins TRBV10-2 and TRBJ2-5, with 8 bases fitting TRBD2. With V trimmed by 4 bases and J by 4 bases, 2 bases remained unmatched. From germline, CDR1 is WSHSY and CDR2 SAAADI. This CDR3 is built from 13 residues. The CDR3 spells CASSGGTRETQYF. The CDR3 DNA is TGCGCCAGCAGTGGGGGGACTAGAGAGACCCAGTACTTC.

This chain connects TRBV7-6 to TRBJ2-7; TRBD2 matches at 14 bases. CDR1 and CDR2 (germline): SGHVS, FNYEAQ. Trimming at V came to 5 bases and at J to 6 bases, leaving 6 bases not matched to a gene. This CDR3 is 15 amino acids long. CDR3 nucleotides: TGTGCCAGCAGCACGGGACTAGCGGGAGTCCCCGAGCAGTACTTC. It translates to CASSTGLAGVPEQYF.

The rearrangement links TRBV2 to TRBJ2-7; 7 bases align to TRBD1. Germline assignment: CDR1 SNHLY and CDR2 FYNNEI. With 4 bases clipped from V and 6 bases from J, the junction kept 9 bases outside the gene matches. The CDR3 loop spans 14 amino acids. Here the CDR3 DNA reads TGTGCCAGCAGTGCTAGGGGGCTTAGGTCCGAGCAGTACTTC. This gives the protein CASSARGLRSEQYF.

The rearrangement joins TRBV12-2 to TRBJ1-4; TRBD1, the table's D call, was not compared with the DNA. TRBV12-2 represents a pseudogene. The CDR3 has 20 amino acids. The DNA of the CDR3 is TGTGCAAGTCGCCCACGGACAGGTGGAAAATTTTCGGCAACTAATGAAAAACTGTTTTTT. Its protein is CASRPRTGGKFSATNEKLFF.

The chain uses TRBV10-3 and TRBJ2-1, with D maybe TRBD2 (6 bases). This CDR3 is 15 amino acids long. From germline, CDR1 is ENHRY and CDR2 SYGVKD. V gave up 8 bases and J gave up 8 bases, with 22 bases separating them. For the CDR3, the DNA is TGTGCCATCGGCAATCCGGAGACTAGGGGCCATGAGCAGTTCTTC. Its translation is CAIGNPETRGHEQFF.

The chain joins TRBV5-1 to TRBJ2-3; tentatively, D is TRBD2 (6 bases). Germline-derived CDR1 and CDR2 are SGHRS and YFSETQ. Trimming took 0 bases from V and 2 from J, leaving 13 bases between them. CDR3 length: 16 residues. The CDR3 DNA sequence: TGCGCCAGCAGCTTGGCCCTCGCGGGAAACACAGATACGCAGTATTTT. It specifies CASSLALAGNTDTQYF.

CDR3 DNA sequence: TGCGCCAGCAGCCGCGATCTGGGACTAGCCTACAATGAGCAGTTCTTC. It translates to CASSRDLGLAYNEQFF. The chain couples TRBV5-1 to TRBJ2-1, with 8 bases matching TRBD2. The CDR3 extends over 16 amino acids. Germline V gene lookup returns CDR1 SGHRS and CDR2 YFSETQ. The V gene end was trimmed by 4 bases and the J gene end by 2 bases; junction bases not matched to a gene: 8.

In DNA, the CDR3 is TGTGCCAGCACAAAACAGACCCCGAACACTGAAGCTTTCTTT. It is translated as CASTKQTPNTEAFF. The chain recombines TRBV6-1 with TRBJ1-1; no clear D gene. V was clipped by 7 bases and J by 1 base, with 13 bases between them. The CDR3 extends over 14 amino acids. In germline, CDR1 is MNHNS, CDR2 SASEGT.

V gene TRBV27 combines with J gene TRBJ1-2; perhaps TRBD1 as D (5 bases). The length of the CDR3 is 13 residues. The germline V gene encodes CDR1 MNHEY and CDR2 SMNVEV (reference sequence). V was clipped by 4 bases and J by 6 bases, with 12 bases between them. The CDR3, as DNA: TGTGCCAGCAGTTATCGGGGGAGGGATGGCTACACCTTC. Translated: CASSYRGRDGYTF.

This clone was picked up one time. This chain connects TRBV9 to TRBJ1-6; 7 bases agree with TRBD1. Germline V gene sequence: CDR1 SGDLS, CDR2 YYNGEE. The CDR3 is 17 residues long. V lost 2 bases to trimming and J lost 5 bases; unmatched junction nucleotides: 10. The CDR3 loop reads CASSVATGTADNSPLHF. The CDR3 coding sequence is TGTGCCAGCAGCGTTGCAACCGGGACAGCTGATAATTCACCCCTCCACTTT.

CDR3 sequence (DNA): TGTGCCAGCATCAGTCCGGGACAGCTCTCCTACGAGCAGTACTTC. Translating gives CASISPGQLSYEQYF. This sequence joins TRBV7-8 and TRBJ2-7; 7 bases align to TRBD1. Germline values: CDR1 SGHVS, CDR2 FQNEAQ. CDR3 length equals 15 residues. The V gene end was trimmed by 7 bases and the J gene end by 0 bases; junction bases not matched to a gene: 9.

This chain uses TRBV27 with TRBJ1-2, with 9 bases that match TRBD1. The germline CDR1 and CDR2 sequences are MNHEY and SMNVEV (reference sequence). Losses at the gene ends were 5 bases for V and 6 bases for J; bases not matched to a gene: 4. The CDR3 runs 13 residues. The CDR3 loop reads CASSKRTGDGYTF. The DNA for the CDR3 is TGTGCCAGCAGTAAAAGGACAGGGGATGGCTACACCTTC.

The chain is built from TRBV2 and TRBJ2-5; TRBD1 matches 9 bases. Per the germline V gene, CDR1 is SNHLY and CDR2 is FYNNEI. Unmatched junction bases numbered 38, after V lost 10 bases and J lost 5 bases. The CDR3 consists of 23 residues. The DNA of the CDR3 is TGTGCCACCCAACGGGACAGGGACTATTCGAAGGACGGCTGGGGGGGACGTGGGGAGACCCAGTACTTC. Translation: CATQRDRDYSKDGWGGRGETQYF.

The chain recombines TRBV5-6 with TRBJ1-3, with 7 bases aligning to TRBD1. The CDR3 runs to 15 residues. Germline CDR1 SGHDT, CDR2 YYEEEE. V shed 3 bases, J shed 2 bases, and the junction held 5 bases outside the gene matches. The CDR3: CASSYDRVPGNTIYF. CDR3 nucleotides: TGTGCCAGCAGCTACGACAGGGTACCTGGAAACACCATATATTTT.

V is TRBV6-6 and J is TRBJ1-4, with 7 positions matching TRBD1. Germline trimming cut 3 bases from V and 7 bases from J; bases unmatched to any gene: 8. The CDR3 is 15 residues long. Germline V CDR1 and CDR2: MNHNY, SVGAGI (reference sequence). In DNA, the CDR3 is TGTGCCAGCAGTTATGGTAGGGGGCTACTTGAAAAACTGTTTTTT. Its translation is CASSYGRGLLEKLFF.

The rearrangement links TRBV7-2 to TRBJ2-7, with TRBD2 matching 8 bases. CDR1 is SGHTA and CDR2 is FQGNSA in the germline V gene. This CDR3 comprises 18 residues. With 5 bases clipped from V and 1 base from J, the junction kept 16 bases outside the gene matches. The chain's CDR3 is CASSLKWRSGSKSYEQYF. DNA of the CDR3: TGTGCCAGCAGCCTAAAGTGGAGAAGCGGGAGTAAGTCCTACGAGCAGTACTTC.